Given below is one T cell receptor beta chain in context. Only a few counts were recorded for this clone. What antigen it recognizes has not been identified. No per-base quality is available; no much larger clone lies one base away. TCR beta CDR3 regions were sequenced from DNA using the immunoSEQ Assay. The authors' pipeline ran thus. T cell density was computed as TCR beta template counts normalized to usable DNA estimated by amplifying housekeeping genes. Using the preseqR package, richness was estimated by extrapolating to 120,000 templates for tissue samples and 400,000 templates for PBMC samples. Clonality was taken to be one minus Pielou's evenness. Tissue-enriched TCRs were identified through differential abundance testing performed on productive amino-acid clonotypes, with a minimum total count of 5 and an alpha of 0.1. The Jaccard Index and the Morisita Overlap Index were used to quantify repertoire overlap between compartments. TCR beta CDR3s were clustered by GLIPH together with public tetramer-defined viral CDR3s, and at least three viral sequences plus V-gene enrichment were required for viral motifs. The table comes from immuneACCESS by way of TCRdb, which keeps in-frame sequences with V and J called. Part of the clones is missing from these tables; in studies checked, under half for an unresolved V gene and the rest for unknown reasons. Clone size and V and J calls were adopted from that table, with D and trimming inferred from the DNA. This sample has 1,200 to 1,500 clones in its table, and around a quarter of those were observed once. 15% to 20% of the sample is held by the ten biggest clonotypes.

The data were taken from a study of T cells in localized non-small cell lung cancer (dated by TCRdb to about 2020). With regard to the full study: The study analyzed T cell repertoires of a few hundred early-stage NSCLC patients, comparing tumors and uninvolved tumor-adjacent lungs. A mean age of 66.3 years was recorded for the NSCLC patients, of whom under 150 were male and about a hundred were female. The cohort comprised approximately 240 treatment-naïve NSCLC patients with resected, localized lung tumors.

Study-level results and caveats: Higher blood T cell density associated with longer overall survival, while higher adjacent-lung clonality associated with shorter survival. Because multi-region sequencing of the tumors was not done, intratumor heterogeneity could not be ruled out. Of the top 100 tumor clones, a median of roughly 53 were detected in paired uninvolved adjacent lung; over 25 were also among that lung's top 100. Because the study design was exploratory, TCR variables were selected using unadjusted p-values without false-discovery rate correction. Uninvolved tumor-adjacent lung showed the highest T cell clonality, higher than tumor, which suggests more focused antigenic responses in the uninvolved tumor-adjacent lung.

Relative to germline, V is 0 bases shorter and J is 8 bases shorter, with 15 bases between their ends. From cysteine to phenylalanine, the CDR3 is 15 amino acids long. Just CDR3 DNA is preserved here, 45 bases in frame from base 1. CDR1 SGDLS and CDR2 YYNGEE are derived from the germline V gene. Uninvolved adjacent lung was taken at least 2 cm from the tumor margin and confirmed free of atypia by two independent pathologists. At diagnosis, tumor, uninvolved tumor-adjacent lung and peripheral blood were collected and then preserved as a mix of FFPE and fresh-frozen material. The source material was normal lung tissue next to the tumor, sampled before any cancer treatment. This sequence originates from a woman aged 35-75 years with stage I squamous cell lung carcinoma. The V and J genes are TRBV9 and TRBJ2-1, with no reliable assignment of the D segment. The encoded CDR3 is CASSVGSASSDEQFF. The nucleotides read TGTGCCAGCAGCGTAGGGTCTGCCTCCTCGGATGAGCAGTTCTTC.